One T cell receptor beta chain is described in this entry. With 0 bases removed from V and 1 base from J, the gap between germline ends came to 4 bases. The CDR3 is made up of 14 amino acids. The germline V gene encodes CDR1 SGHTA and CDR2 FQGNSA. TCRdb keeps only in-frame clones here, not all; method: immunoSEQ multiplex PCR. This table has 67,000 or so clones, 86% appearing once. These data are taken from a study of OX40 agonist ivuxolimab in advanced cancers. Study-wide context: Prior anti-PD-1, anti-PD-L1 or anti-CTLA-4 therapy was allowed; roughly 40% had some.

The sample consisted of CD4+ or CD8+ T cells sorted from blood, taken in a trial of the OX40 agonist ivuxolimab. The TCR comes from an adult with an advanced solid tumor such as melanoma, head and neck, liver or kidney cancer. The V gene is TRBV7-2, the J gene TRBJ1-5; D remains unclear. CDR3 region: CASSLAQSNQPQHF. CDR3 DNA: TGTGCCAGCAGCTTAGCGCAGAGCAATCAGCCCCAGCATTTT.